The 3 T cell receptor beta chains below were found in one sample sequenced in a study of T cell responses to AZD1222 COVID-19 vaccine. Using immunoSEQ multiplex PCR, the repertoire was profiled, and TCRdb retains in-frame clones only, with some absent. The data show roughly 140,000 clones, with about nine tenths seen just once and approximately 2% held by the top ten. The source was peripheral blood, collected 28 days after the second AZD1222 dose. The receptors shown here come from an adult who received the AZD1222 COVID-19 vaccine.

The J gene is TRBJ2-7, the V gene TRBV7-6, with TRBD2 matching over 9 bases. The CDR3 spans 17 residues. Germline CDR1 reads SGHVS; CDR2 reads FNYEAQ. J lost 4 bases, V lost 5 bases, and 15 bases had no gene match. The CDR3 loop reads CASSPRSGRNHPYEQYF. The CDR3 bases are TGTGCCAGCAGCCCGCGAAGCGGGAGGAACCACCCGTACGAGCAGTACTTC.

Worth noting for this clone: One end of the junction varies from germline; a read error may be responsible. V gene TRBV19 combines with J gene TRBJ2-1; TRBD2 aligns across 16 bases. The CDR3 length is 16 residues. Germline-derived CDR1 and CDR2 are LNHDA and SQIVND (reference sequence). CDR3 in DNA: TGTGCCAGTAGTGCACAACCGGGACTAGCGGGAGGGCCAGAAATCTTC. This translates into CASSAQPGLAGGPEIF.

The chain is built from TRBV24-1 and TRBJ1-3; 10 bases line up with TRBD1. The CDR3 is made up of 16 amino acids. Germline CDR1 KGHDR, CDR2 SFDVKD. Trimming took 3 bases from V and 3 from J; bases not matched to a gene: 4. CDR3 protein: CATSDQDRGSGNTIYF. The CDR3 bases are TGTGCCACCAGTGATCAGGACAGGGGGAGTGGAAACACCATATATTTT.